The 16 T cell receptor beta chains listed next were all sequenced from one sample in a study of brain T cells in children with intractable seizures. Profiled with immunoSEQ multiplex PCR; TCRdb holds only in-frame clones, not every one. The repertoire consists of around 80,000 clones, with more than 75% occurring once and the leading ten covering 20% to 25%. This material consisted of peripheral blood, taken at surgery. Receptors were obtained from a girl aged 2-15 years with Rasmussen encephalitis and intractable seizures.

V gene TRBV6-5 combines with J gene TRBJ1-5, with 7 bases aligning to TRBD1. Trimming took 6 bases from V and 7 from J; bases not matched to a gene: 9. Germline CDR1 is MNHEY and CDR2 is SVGAGI. The CDR3 spans 14 residues. CDR3 amino acids: CASSFDRVGQPQHF. CDR3 bases: TGTGCCAGCAGCTTTGACAGGGTCGGGCAGCCCCAGCATTTT.

The chain is built from TRBV5-4 and TRBJ1-4; 10 nucleotides match TRBD1. After removal of 4 bases from V and 3 bases from J, the junction contained 6 bases not matched to a gene. Germline loops: CDR1 SGHNT, CDR2 YYREEE (reference sequence). This CDR3 contains 16 residues. The CDR3 nucleotides are TGTGCCAGCAGCGTCGACAGGGGGCCGGCTAATGAAAAACTGTTTTTT. It is translated as CASSVDRGPANEKLFF.

The V gene is TRBV2, the J gene TRBJ2-1; D could derive from TRBD1 or TRBD2 (5 bases each). The V end lost 4 bases, the J end lost 0 bases, and 10 bases lay between the germline ends. Germline V CDR1 and CDR2: SNHLY, FYNNEI. The CDR3 sequence is 15 residues long. The CDR3 sequence is CASSGWGSSYNEQFF. CDR3 DNA sequence: TGTGCCAGCAGTGGGTGGGGGAGCTCCTACAATGAGCAGTTCTTC.

V usage is TRBV18 and J usage is TRBJ2-7; no firm D call. The CDR3 consists of 13 residues. V was trimmed by 4 bases and J by 2 bases, leaving 9 bases between them. Per germline, CDR1 KGHSH and CDR2 LQKENI. The CDR3 loop reads CASSQVVTYEQYF. The CDR3 DNA reads TGTGCCAGCTCACAGGTGGTAACCTACGAGCAGTACTTC. Full variable domain (missing parts from reference TRBV18 and TRBJ2-7): NAGVMQNPRHLVRRRGQEARLRCSPMKGHSHVYWYRQLPEEGLKFMVYLQKENIIDESGMPKERFSAEFPKEGPSILRIQQVVRGDSAAYFCASSQVVTYEQYFGPGTRLTVT.

The gene calls are TRBV7-9 and TRBJ1-1; 8 nucleotides line up with TRBD1. Germline-derived CDR1 and CDR2 are SEHNR and FQNEAQ (reference sequence). The CDR3 covers 14 residues. Losses at the gene ends were 5 bases for V and 5 bases for J; bases not matched to a gene: 7. CDR3 sequence reads: CASSRTTGDTEAFF. CDR3 nucleotides: TGTGCCAGCAGCCGGACGACAGGGGATACTGAAGCTTTCTTT.

The chain employs TRBV7-9 and TRBJ2-3; 7 positions match TRBD1. V shed 4 bases, J shed 11 bases, and the junction held 6 bases outside the gene matches. CDR1 SEHNR and CDR2 FQNEAQ come from the germline V gene (reference sequence). The CDR3 has 12 amino acids. The CDR3 is CASSSTGTEQYF. The CDR3 DNA sequence: TGTGCCAGCAGCTCGACCGGGACAGAGCAGTATTTT. Drawing the rest from reference TRBV7-9 and TRBJ2-3, the complete variable domain is DTGVSQNPRHKITKRGQNVTFRCDPISEHNRLYWYRQTLGQGPEFLTYFQNEAQLEKSRLLSDRFSAERPKGSFSTLEIQRTEQGDSAMYLCASSSTGTEQYFGPGTRLTVL.

This clone was counted once. V gene TRBV3-1 (or the pseudogene TRBV3-2) combines with J gene TRBJ1-2, with no clear D. Trimming pared 1 base from V and 8 bases from J, leaving 5 bases between. CDR1 and CDR2 (germline): LGHDT, YNNKEL (reference sequence). The CDR3 is made up of 11 amino acids. This CDR3 is CASSQVGGYTF. The CDR3 region has the DNA TGTGCCAGCAGCCAAGTAGGAGGCTACACCTTC.

This chain uses TRBV5-5 with TRBJ1-4, with 7 nucleotides matching TRBD1. This CDR3 contains 15 residues. Germline loops: CDR1 SGHKS, CDR2 YYEKEE (reference sequence). Unmatched junction bases numbered 8, after V lost 4 bases and J lost 5 bases. CDR3 region: CASSPSDRWNEKLFF. CDR3 DNA: TGTGCCAGCAGCCCCTCGGACAGGTGGAATGAAAAACTGTTTTTT. Using reference TRBV5-5 and TRBJ1-4 for the parts outside the CDR3, the full variable domain is DAGVTQSPTHLIKTRGQQVTLRCSPISGHKSVSWYQQVLGQGPQFIFQYYEKEERGRGNFPDRFSARQFPNYSSELNVNALLLGDSALYLCASSPSDRWNEKLFFGSGTQLSVL.

J is TRBJ2-7 and V is TRBV2, with D uncertain. The CDR3 extends over 10 amino acids. The V and J ends lost 10 bases and 3 bases respectively, with 7 bases between them. CDR1 is SNHLY and CDR2 is FYNNEI in the germline V gene. The CDR3 coding sequence is TGTGCCACCGGATACTACGAGCAGTACTTC. It encodes CATGYYEQYF.

The V call is TRBV3-1 (or the pseudogene TRBV3-2), the J call TRBJ2-3, with 13 bases aligning to TRBD2. CDR3 length equals 14 residues. Germline values: CDR1 LGHDT, CDR2 YNNKEL (reference sequence). With V trimmed by 4 bases and J by 10 bases, 5 bases remained unmatched. The CDR3 bases are TGTGCCAGCAGCCCGAGGACTAGCGGGAGCTCGCAGTATTTT. Amino acids: CASSPRTSGSSQYF.

J is TRBJ1-3 and V is TRBV19; no reliable D call. This CDR3 region has 17 residues. In germline, CDR1 is LNHDA, CDR2 SQIVND (reference sequence). The V and J ends lost 5 bases and 2 bases respectively, with 19 bases between them. The CDR3 loop reads CASSPSLKEAPGNTIYF. The CDR3 DNA reads as TGTGCCAGTAGTCCCTCGCTTAAGGAGGCACCTGGAAACACCATATATTTT.

This clone has more than one count but fewer than ten. The chain employs TRBV30 and TRBJ2-3; 8 bases match TRBD2. The V and J ends lost 0 bases and 3 bases, in that order; junction bases with no gene match: 5. The CDR3 loop spans 15 amino acids. The V gene's germline CDR1 is GTSNPN and CDR2 SVGIG (reference sequence). CDR3 protein: CAWSVGTSGTDTQYF. The CDR3, as DNA: TGTGCCTGGAGTGTAGGTACTAGCGGAACAGATACGCAGTATTTT.

The chain couples TRBV3-1 (or the pseudogene TRBV3-2) to TRBJ2-7, with D possibly TRBD2 on 6 matching bases. V lost 4 bases and J lost 5, with 12 bases in between. From germline, CDR1 is LGHDT and CDR2 YNNKEL (reference sequence). The CDR3 is 13 amino acids. The CDR3 DNA follows: TGTGCCAGCAGCCGTCCGGGACTCCACGAGCAGTACTTC. Its protein is CASSRPGLHEQYF.

This chain joins TRBV5-6 and TRBJ1-1; no reliable D call. CDR3 length: 14 residues. V lost 4 bases and J 0 bases, leaving 10 bases between the germline ends. Per the germline V gene, CDR1 is SGHDT and CDR2 is YYEEEE. The CDR3 is CASSTGWVNTEAFF. CDR3 DNA: TGTGCCAGCAGCACCGGCTGGGTGAACACTGAAGCTTTCTTT. Full variable domain (rest looked up from reference TRBV5-6 and TRBJ1-1): DAGVTQSPTHLIKTRGQQVTLRCSPKSGHDTVSWYQQALGQGPQFIFQYYEEEERQRGNFPDRFSGHQFPNYSSELNVNALLLGDSALYLCASSTGWVNTEAFFGQGTRLTVV.

V and J are TRBV7-2 and TRBJ1-1; 7 bases match TRBD1. With 1 base clipped from V and 5 bases from J, the junction kept 10 bases outside the gene matches. This CDR3 has 16 residues. Germline V gives CDR1 SGHTA, CDR2 FQGNSA. DNA of the CDR3: TGTGCCAGCAGCTTAGAAGGGGGCAGGGTGGCAACTGAAGCTTTCTTT. Translating gives CASSLEGGRVATEAFF.

The chain is built from TRBV2 and TRBJ1-5; TRBD1 is a possible D gene (6 bases). Per germline, CDR1 SNHLY and CDR2 FYNNEI. V dropped 0 bases and J dropped 6 bases, with 12 bases sitting between them. CDR3 length: 15 residues. The CDR3 DNA follows: TGTGCCAGCAGTGAAGCCCCAGGGGAGAGTCAGCCCCAGCATTTT. This sequence encodes CASSEAPGESQPQHF.